This T cell receptor beta chain was documented in a study of CD8+ T cells in alopecia areata. Germline lookup yields CDR1 MNHEY and CDR2 SVGAGI. This CDR3 has 13 residues. Losses at the gene ends were 5 bases for V and 6 bases for J; bases not matched to a gene: 5. Extraction and reverse transcription of RNA yielded cDNA as the sequencing template. The repertoire was sequenced with immunoSEQ multiplex PCR; TCRdb's copy has only in-frame clones and lacks some. The table lists roughly 130,000 clones, roughly three fifths of them singletons. This chain uses TRBV6-5 with TRBJ2-7; 9 bases map to TRBD2. The TCR sequence derives from a human donor with alopecia areata. The specimen was CD4+ T cells sorted from blood, collected at week 0. CDR3 DNA sequence: TGTGCCAGCAGTATAGCGGGGGAACCCGAGCAGTACTTC. Its translation: CASSIAGEPEQYF.